A single sample gave rise to the 28 T cell receptor beta chains below, sequenced in a study of human T cells and chemical hapten exposure (dated by TCRdb to about 2021). In the paper's terms, the time point label means: pre-sensitization, week 0. The treatment or condition label of this sample denotes: therapeutic diphenylcyclopropenone sensitization with weekly scalp DPC. Libraries were constructed by RACE. The sequencing machine was a NextSeq 500. TCRdb trimmed public reads at Q25 via fastp, called clones via MiXCR and kept in-frame beta chains. Identical CDR3 proteins give one entry, which carries the most common genes and DNA. The sample table lists more than 80,000 distinct CDR3 sequences, approximately 12% of them with a count of one. The ten largest clones capture 1.6% of the sample. The sample was whole blood, taken in connection with sensitization to the hapten diphenylcyclopropenone (DPC). These receptor sequences come from a woman aged 45-60 years with alopecia areata. Some clones in this sample may be carry-over from other donors' samples.

The J gene is TRBJ2-1, the V gene TRBV27; 11 bases line up with TRBD2. Germline CDR1 and CDR2: MNHEY and SMNVEV (reference sequence). Trimming cost V 7 bases and J 6 bases; bases outside gene matches: 2. The CDR3 loop spans 13 amino acids. CDR3 coding DNA: TGTGCCAGCACCCTAGCGGGGGGCAATGAGCAGTTCTTC. It is translated as CASTLAGGNEQFF.

As to this clonotype: With a much larger clone just one base away, this may be a read error. The genes are TRBV19 and TRBJ2-5; 7 bases match TRBD2. Trimming took 6 bases from V and 9 from J; bases not matched to a gene: 13. This CDR3 is 14 amino acids long. Germline V gene sequence: CDR1 LNHDA, CDR2 SQIVND (reference sequence). The CDR3 region has the DNA TGTGCCAGTAGACTGGACGGCACACGGGAGGCCCAGTACTTC. It is translated as CASRLDGTREAQYF. Full variable domain (remainder filled in from reference TRBV19 and TRBJ2-5): DGGITQSPKYLFRKEGQNVTLSCEQNLNHDAMYWYRQDPGQGLRLIYYSQIVNDFQKGDIAEGYSVSREKKESFPLTVTSAQKNPTAFYLCASRLDGTREAQYFGPGTRLLVL.

The chain joins TRBV7-6 to TRBJ2-1; the match to TRBD2 covers 8 bases. The V gene end was trimmed by 5 bases and the J gene end by 8 bases; junction bases not matched to a gene: 11. Looked up from germline, CDR1 is SGHVS and CDR2 is FNYEAQ. This CDR3 has 15 amino acids. The CDR3 DNA reads TGTGCCAGCAGCGCCTCGCTAGCGGGTTGGGATGAGCAGTTCTTC. This sequence encodes CASSASLAGWDEQFF.

The chain combines TRBV28 with TRBJ1-4; no firm D call. The CDR3 has 14 amino acids. Germline loops: CDR1 MDHEN, CDR2 SYDVKM. Trimming took off 11 bases at V and 0 bases at J, with 13 bases between the two ends. The CDR3 sequence is CAAGRRSTNEKLFF. The CDR3 DNA sequence: TGTGCCGCTGGCCGTCGGTCAACTAATGAAAAACTGTTTTTT.

This clonotype occurred a few times. The CDR3 nucleotides are TGTGCCAGCAGCATAACAGGGGTGCGGGAGCAGTACTTC. Protein product: CASSITGVREQYF. The chain couples TRBV5-4 to TRBJ2-7; TRBD1 matches 7 bases. CDR3 length: 13 amino acids. V dropped 4 bases and J dropped 7; count of bases not matched to a gene: 8. CDR1 SGHNT and CDR2 YYREEE come from the germline V gene (reference sequence).

This clonotype was found a few times. The chain carries TRBV28 and TRBJ1-1; D unresolved. The germline V gene has CDR1 MDHEN and CDR2 SYDVKM. There are 11 residues in the CDR3. The V end lost 2 bases, the J end lost 7 bases, and 5 bases lay between the germline ends. CDR3 bases: TGTGCCAGCAGTTTACAGCTTGAAGCTTTCTTT. It is translated as CASSLQLEAFF.

This clonotype was seen a handful of times. This sequence joins TRBV28 and TRBJ2-7, with 9 bases that match TRBD1. The CDR3 length is 12 residues. CDR1 is MDHEN, CDR2 SYDVKM, per germline. Trimming took 9 bases from V and 5 from J; bases not matched to a gene: 5. CDR3 protein: CASTGGRDEQYF. CDR3 DNA sequence: TGTGCCAGTACAGGGGGCAGGGACGAGCAGTACTTC.

The chain links TRBV14 to TRBJ1-1; D is unclear. Germline V gene sequence: CDR1 SGHDN, CDR2 FVKESK. V shed 2 bases and J shed 7 bases, with 11 bases lying between them. This CDR3 region has 13 residues. Here the CDR3 reads CASSQSLWGEAFF. The CDR3 nucleotides read TGTGCCAGCAGCCAATCTTTGTGGGGTGAAGCTTTCTTT.

A few counts support this clonotype. The rearrangement joins TRBV5-1 to TRBJ2-7; D remains ambiguous. CDR1 SGHRS and CDR2 YFSETQ come from the germline V gene. This CDR3 has 15 residues. The V end was cut by 4 bases, the J end by 3 bases, with 17 bases between. This CDR3 reads CASSHLGPRSYEQYF. CDR3 sequence (DNA): TGCGCCAGCAGCCACTTAGGGCCAAGAAGCTACGAGCAGTACTTC.

The genes are TRBV28 and TRBJ2-7; D remains unclear. V dropped 2 bases and J dropped 2 bases, with 7 bases sitting between them. The CDR3 totals 13 residues. Germline assignment: CDR1 MDHEN and CDR2 SYDVKM. The CDR3 sequence: CASSLLSAYEQYF. The CDR3 coding sequence is TGTGCCAGCAGTTTACTGTCCGCCTACGAGCAGTACTTC.

This clonotype was observed a handful of times. The rearrangement uses TRBV5-1 and TRBJ1-3, with D unresolved. Germline V gene sequence: CDR1 SGHRS, CDR2 YFSETQ. V was clipped by 4 bases and J by 2 bases, with 4 bases between them. The CDR3 covers 12 residues. The DNA of the CDR3 is TGCGCCAGCAGCCCGACTGGAAACACCATATATTTT. Translating it yields CASSPTGNTIYF.

This clonotype has at least ten counts. This chain links TRBV6-5 with TRBJ2-5; 9 bases line up with TRBD1. The CDR3 extends over 15 amino acids. Germline V gene lookup returns CDR1 MNHEY and CDR2 SVGAGI. With V trimmed by 6 bases and J by 5 bases, 10 bases remained unmatched. CDR3 region: CASSPRDRVEETQYF. The CDR3 DNA reads TGTGCCAGCAGCCCAAGGGACAGGGTAGAGGAGACCCAGTACTTC.

The table lists this clonotype with a few counts. The chain has TRBV3-1 and TRBJ1-5; 8 bases are a match to TRBD1. The CDR3 has 18 residues. Per germline, CDR1 LGHDT and CDR2 YNNKEL (reference sequence). The trim removed 0 bases at V and 1 base at J, leaving 8 bases unmatched. The CDR3 bases are TGTGCCAGCAGCCAAGACCCGACAGGGGAGGGGAGCAATCAGCCCCAGCATTTT. Translation gives CASSQDPTGEGSNQPQHF.

This clonotype was counted between two and nine times. The CDR3 sequence: CSARESGYTF. The CDR3 DNA reads as TGCAGTGCGCGGGAGTCTGGCTACACCTTC. The chain recombines TRBV20-1 with TRBJ1-2; D gene unclear. The CDR3 loop spans 10 amino acids. The germline gives CDR1 DFQATT, CDR2 SNEGSKA (reference sequence). Between the trimmed V and J ends, which lost 6 bases and 7 bases, there was a span of 9 bases.

This clonotype was picked up a small number of times. The J gene is TRBJ1-1, the V gene TRBV6-6; a weak D match, TRBD1 (6 bases). The CDR3 length is 17 residues. Germline-derived CDR1 and CDR2 are MNHNY and SVGAGI (reference sequence). V was shortened by 0 bases and J by 3 bases, with 17 bases between the two germline ends. Written as DNA, the CDR3 is TGTGCCAGCAGTTACTCGACTCCAGGGGTCCCCTACACTGAAGCTTTCTTT. It codes for CASSYSTPGVPYTEAFF.

This clonotype has at least ten counts. The chain has TRBV28 and TRBJ1-5; D not resolved. CDR1 and CDR2 (germline): MDHEN, SYDVKM. The germline V and J ends were trimmed by 3 bases and 4 bases, with 13 bases remaining between them. This CDR3 has 15 amino acids. CDR3 protein: CASSLSQVENQPQHF. The DNA for the CDR3 is TGTGCCAGCAGTTTGTCTCAGGTTGAGAATCAGCCCCAGCATTTT. Looking up the rest from reference TRBV28 and TRBJ1-5 gives the full variable domain: DVKVTQSSRYLVKRTGEKVFLECVQDMDHENMFWYRQDPGLGLRLIYFSYDVKMKEKGDIPEGYSVSREKKERFSLILESASTNQTSMYLCASSLSQVENQPQHFGDGTRLSIL.

V is TRBV7-9 and J is TRBJ2-1; 7 nucleotides align to TRBD1. The CDR3 spans 15 residues. The V gene's germline CDR1 is SEHNR and CDR2 FQNEAQ (reference sequence). The J segment lost 4 bases and the V segment lost 4 bases, leaving 7 bases of the junction unmatched. CDR3 nucleotides: TGTGCCAGCAGCTCGACAGGGATTCCTTACAATGAGCAGTTCTTC. It specifies CASSSTGIPYNEQFF.

This clonotype was picked up many times. V is TRBV5-1 and J is TRBJ2-3, with 9 bases lining up with TRBD1. After removal of 4 bases from V and 7 bases from J, the junction contained 13 bases not matched to a gene. In germline, CDR1 is SGHRS, CDR2 YFSETQ. The CDR3 is made up of 16 amino acids. CDR3 nucleotides: TGCGCCAGCAGCGCGGGAGCACAGGGGGCTAAATATACGCAGTATTTT. Encoded protein: CASSAGAQGAKYTQYF.

This clonotype was counted between two and nine times. The chain joins TRBV5-1 to TRBJ2-1; unclear D gene. This CDR3 spans 13 amino acids. Germline values: CDR1 SGHRS, CDR2 YFSETQ. The ends were cut back, 2 bases at V and 8 bases at J, with 11 bases in the middle. CDR3 sequence: CASSLPAAHEQFF. The CDR3 DNA reads TGCGCCAGCAGCTTACCGGCGGCCCATGAGCAGTTCTTC.

On this clonotype itself: At one of its ends the junction is not consistent with the germline gene, which may arise from a read error. V usage is TRBV28 and J usage is TRBJ1-5; the match to TRBD1 covers 9 bases. Looked up from germline, CDR1 is MDHEN and CDR2 is SYDVKM. The CDR3 spans 12 residues. Written as DNA, the CDR3 is TGTGCCAGCAGTCCCTTGGGGACAGGGCTCTTATTT. Its translation is CASSPLGTGLLF.

The V and J genes are TRBV29-1 and TRBJ1-1; D may be TRBD1 (5 bases). CDR1 is SQVTM, CDR2 ANQGSEA, per germline. The CDR3 runs to 13 residues. Trimming left V 5 bases short and J 0 bases short, with 10 bases between. In DNA form, the CDR3 reads TGCAGCGTTTGGGGCGGCTTGAACACTGAAGCTTTCTTT. Amino acids: CSVWGGLNTEAFF.

This clonotype was found many times. DNA for the CDR3: TGCAGCGTTGAAACCTACCCGGGGGGGCGTACTGAAGCTTTCTTT. Protein: CSVETYPGGRTEAFF. The V and J genes are TRBV29-1 and TRBJ1-1; TRBD1 is a possible D gene (6 bases). The CDR3 covers 15 residues. CDR1 and CDR2 from the germline V gene are SQVTM and ANQGSEA. Trimming pared 2 bases from V and 5 bases from J, leaving 18 bases between.

This clonotype was seen more than once but under ten times. The chain uses TRBV7-9 and TRBJ2-1; the D is unclear. The V end lost 1 base, the J end lost 3 bases, and 7 bases lay between the germline ends. The CDR3 is made up of 14 amino acids. Germline lookup yields CDR1 SEHNR and CDR2 FQNEAQ (reference sequence). CDR3 sequence: CASSLDRVYNEQFF. CDR3 bases: TGTGCCAGCAGCTTAGACCGGGTCTACAATGAGCAGTTCTTC.

This chain connects TRBV21-1 to TRBJ2-3; TRBD1 was called by the table and not checked on the DNA. TRBV21-1 corresponds to a pseudogene. This CDR3 has 14 residues. The CDR3 spells CASSAALSTDTQYF. CDR3 coding DNA: TGTGCCAGCAGCGCCGCCCTAAGCACAGATACGCAGTATTTT.

The chain carries TRBV18 and TRBJ2-7; D not resolved. Germline CDR1 is KGHSH and CDR2 is LQKENI. V was pared by 3 bases and J by 3 bases, with 9 bases between. This CDR3 is 13 amino acids long. For the CDR3, the DNA is TGTGCCAGCTCACCGGATACAAGCTACGAGCAGTACTTC. It translates to CASSPDTSYEQYF.

This clonotype appeared a few times. In DNA, the CDR3 is TGTGCCAGCAGTTTGGGCCCACCCTACGAGCAGTACTTC. Translated: CASSLGPPYEQYF. This rearrangement joins TRBV28 to TRBJ2-7; D gene ambiguous. Trimming took 3 bases from V and 2 from J, leaving 8 bases between them. Germline V gene lookup returns CDR1 MDHEN and CDR2 SYDVKM. The length of the CDR3 is 13 residues.

This clonotype was seen many times. This sequence joins TRBV29-1 and TRBJ1-2; 7 positions agree with TRBD1. V dropped 6 bases and J dropped 0; count of bases not matched to a gene: 7. This CDR3 region has 14 residues. Germline V CDR1 and CDR2: SQVTM, ANQGSEA. CDR3 loop: CSVMSGTANYGYTF. The CDR3 nucleotides are TGCAGCGTAATGTCCGGGACAGCTAACTATGGCTACACCTTC.

This chain joins TRBV18 and TRBJ2-7, with a weak D call TRBD2 (5 bases). The V gene's germline CDR1 is KGHSH and CDR2 LQKENI. V shed 2 bases and J shed 2 bases, with 7 bases lying between them. This CDR3 has 13 amino acids. The DNA of the CDR3 is TGTGCCAGCTCACCAGGGGAGCCCTACGAGCAGTACTTC. It translates to CASSPGEPYEQYF.